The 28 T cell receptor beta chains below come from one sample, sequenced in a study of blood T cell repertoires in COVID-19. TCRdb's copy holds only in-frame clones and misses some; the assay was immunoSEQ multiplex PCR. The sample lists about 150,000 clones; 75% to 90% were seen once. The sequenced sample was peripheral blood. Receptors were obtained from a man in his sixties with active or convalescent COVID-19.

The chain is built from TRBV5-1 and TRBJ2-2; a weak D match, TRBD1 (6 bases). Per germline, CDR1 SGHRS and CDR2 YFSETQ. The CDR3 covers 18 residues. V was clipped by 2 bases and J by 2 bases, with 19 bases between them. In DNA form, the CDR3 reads TGCGCCAGCAGCTTCCCCGCCTTGACAGGCTTTAACACCGGGGAGCTGTTTTTT. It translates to CASSFPALTGFNTGELFF.

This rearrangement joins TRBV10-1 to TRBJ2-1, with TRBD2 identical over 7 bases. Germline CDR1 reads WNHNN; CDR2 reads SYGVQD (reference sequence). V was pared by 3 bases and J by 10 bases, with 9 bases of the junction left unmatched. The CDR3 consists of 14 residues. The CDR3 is CASSDSGGIREQFF. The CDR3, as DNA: TGCGCCAGCAGTGACTCGGGAGGAATCAGGGAGCAGTTCTTC.

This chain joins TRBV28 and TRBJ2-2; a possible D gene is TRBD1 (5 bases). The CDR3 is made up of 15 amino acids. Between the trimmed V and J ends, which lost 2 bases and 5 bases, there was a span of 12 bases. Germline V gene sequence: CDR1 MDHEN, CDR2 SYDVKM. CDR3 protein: CASSLIQGRTGELFF. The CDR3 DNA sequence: TGTGCCAGCAGTTTAATTCAGGGAAGAACCGGGGAGCTGTTTTTT.

The CDR3 loop reads CAWSVGVDNNQPQHF. CDR3 nucleotides: TGTGCCTGGAGTGTTGGGGTGGACAACAATCAGCCCCAGCATTTT. V gene TRBV30 combines with J gene TRBJ1-5; TRBD1 is a possible D gene (5 bases). V was shortened by 0 bases and J by 3 bases, with 12 bases between the two germline ends. The CDR3 is 15 amino acids. The germline V gene has CDR1 GTSNPN and CDR2 SVGIG (reference sequence).

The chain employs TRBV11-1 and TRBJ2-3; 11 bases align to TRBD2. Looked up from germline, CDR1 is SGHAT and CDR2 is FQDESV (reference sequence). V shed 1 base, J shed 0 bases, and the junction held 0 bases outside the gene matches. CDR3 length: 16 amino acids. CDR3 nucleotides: TGTGCCAGCAGCTTAGGGACTAGCGGGAGCACAGATACGCAGTATTTT. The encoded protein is CASSLGTSGSTDTQYF.

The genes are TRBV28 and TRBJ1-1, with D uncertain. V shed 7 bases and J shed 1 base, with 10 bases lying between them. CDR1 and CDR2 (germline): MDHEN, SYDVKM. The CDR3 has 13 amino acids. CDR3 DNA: TGTGCCAGCATCGAGGCCCAGAACACTGAAGCTTTCTTT. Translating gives CASIEAQNTEAFF.

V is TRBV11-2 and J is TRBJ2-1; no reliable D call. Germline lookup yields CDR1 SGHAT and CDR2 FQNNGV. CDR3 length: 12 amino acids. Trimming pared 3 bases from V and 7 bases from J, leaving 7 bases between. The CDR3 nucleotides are TGTGCCAGCAGCTTCGTCGGGAATGAGCAGTTCTTC. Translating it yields CASSFVGNEQFF. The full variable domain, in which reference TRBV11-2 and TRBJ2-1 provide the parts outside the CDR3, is EAGVAQSPRYKIIEKRQSVAFWCNPISGHATLYWYQQILGQGPKLLIQFQNNGVVDDSQLPKDRFSAERLKGVDSTLKIQPAKLEDSAVYLCASSFVGNEQFFGPGTRLTVL.

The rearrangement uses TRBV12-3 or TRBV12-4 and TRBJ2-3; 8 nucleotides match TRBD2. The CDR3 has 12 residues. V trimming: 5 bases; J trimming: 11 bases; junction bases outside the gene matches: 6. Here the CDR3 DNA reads TGTGCCAGCAGTCCGGGGGGGAAAAAGCAGTATTTT. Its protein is CASSPGGKKQYF.

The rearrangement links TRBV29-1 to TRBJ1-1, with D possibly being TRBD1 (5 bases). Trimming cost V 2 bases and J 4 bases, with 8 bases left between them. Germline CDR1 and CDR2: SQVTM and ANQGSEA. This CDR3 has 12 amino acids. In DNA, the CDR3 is TGCAGCGTTGAACAGGGTCTCACTGAAGCTTTCTTT. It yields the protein CSVEQGLTEAFF.

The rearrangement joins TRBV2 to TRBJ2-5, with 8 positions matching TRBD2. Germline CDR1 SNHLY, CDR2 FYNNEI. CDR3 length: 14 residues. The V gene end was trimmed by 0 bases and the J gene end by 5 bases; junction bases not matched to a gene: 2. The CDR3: CASSEAPGGETQYF. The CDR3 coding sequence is TGTGCCAGCAGTGAAGCGCCGGGGGGGGAGACCCAGTACTTC.

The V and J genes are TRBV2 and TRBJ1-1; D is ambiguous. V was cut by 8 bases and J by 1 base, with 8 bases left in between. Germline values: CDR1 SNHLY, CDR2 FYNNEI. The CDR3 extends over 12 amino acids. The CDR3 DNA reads TGTGCCAGCTCTGTCGGGAACACTGAAGCTTTCTTT. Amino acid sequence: CASSVGNTEAFF. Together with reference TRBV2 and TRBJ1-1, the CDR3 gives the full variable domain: EPEVTQTPSHQVTQMGQEVILRCVPISNHLYFYWYRQILGQKVEFLVSFYNNEISEKSEIFDDQFSVERPDGSNFTLKIRSTKLEDSAMYFCASSVGNTEAFFGQGTRLTVV.

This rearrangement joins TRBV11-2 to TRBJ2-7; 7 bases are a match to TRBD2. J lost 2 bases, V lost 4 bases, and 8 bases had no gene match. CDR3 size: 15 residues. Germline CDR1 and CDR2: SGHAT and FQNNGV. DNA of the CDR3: TGTGCCAGCAGCTCCTCACTAGCGACAACCTACGAGCAGTACTTC. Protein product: CASSSSLATTYEQYF.

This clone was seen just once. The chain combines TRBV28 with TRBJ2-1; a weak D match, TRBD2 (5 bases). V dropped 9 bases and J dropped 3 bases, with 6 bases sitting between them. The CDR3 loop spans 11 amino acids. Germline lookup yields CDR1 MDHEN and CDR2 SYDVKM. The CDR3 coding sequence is TGTGCCAGTCGGGACTACAATGAGCAGTTCTTC. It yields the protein CASRDYNEQFF.

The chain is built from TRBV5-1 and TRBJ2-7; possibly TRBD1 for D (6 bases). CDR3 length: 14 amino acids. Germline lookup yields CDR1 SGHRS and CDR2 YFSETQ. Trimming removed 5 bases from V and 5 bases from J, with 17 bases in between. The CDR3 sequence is CASSYGQPAHEQYF. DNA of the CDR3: TGCGCCAGCAGTTACGGACAGCCGGCCCACGAGCAGTACTTC.

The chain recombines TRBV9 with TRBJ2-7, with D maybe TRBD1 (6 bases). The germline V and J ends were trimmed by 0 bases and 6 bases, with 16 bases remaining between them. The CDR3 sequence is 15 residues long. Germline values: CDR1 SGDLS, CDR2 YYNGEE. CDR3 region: CASSVDGTWAAEQYF. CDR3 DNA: TGTGCCAGCAGCGTAGACGGGACATGGGCCGCCGAGCAGTACTTC.

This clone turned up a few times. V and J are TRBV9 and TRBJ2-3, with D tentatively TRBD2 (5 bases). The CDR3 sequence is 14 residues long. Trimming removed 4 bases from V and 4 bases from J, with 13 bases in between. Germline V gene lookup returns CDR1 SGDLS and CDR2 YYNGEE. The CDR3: CASSYPGLADTQYF. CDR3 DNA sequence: TGTGCCAGCAGCTACCCGGGGTTGGCAGATACGCAGTATTTT. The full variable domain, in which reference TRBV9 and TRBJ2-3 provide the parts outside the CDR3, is DSGVTQTPKHLITATGQRVTLRCSPRSGDLSVYWYQQSLDQGLQFLIQYYNGEERAKGNILERFSAQQFPDLHSELNLSSLELGDSALYFCASSYPGLADTQYFGPGTRLTVL.

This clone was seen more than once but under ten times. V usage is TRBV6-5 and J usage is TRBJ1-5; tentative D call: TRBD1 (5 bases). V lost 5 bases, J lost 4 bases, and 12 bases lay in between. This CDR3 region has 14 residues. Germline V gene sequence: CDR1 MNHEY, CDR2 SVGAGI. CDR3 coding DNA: TGTGCCAGCAGTCCTCGGGACTTTAATCAGCCCCAGCATTTT. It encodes CASSPRDFNQPQHF.

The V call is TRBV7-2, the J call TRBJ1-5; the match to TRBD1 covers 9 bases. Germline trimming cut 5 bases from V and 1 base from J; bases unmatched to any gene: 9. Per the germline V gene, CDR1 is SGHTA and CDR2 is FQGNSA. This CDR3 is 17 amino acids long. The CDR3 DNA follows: TGTGCCAGCAGCCGCGGTCTGGGACAGGGAAGCAATCAGCCCCAGCATTTT. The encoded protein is CASSRGLGQGSNQPQHF.

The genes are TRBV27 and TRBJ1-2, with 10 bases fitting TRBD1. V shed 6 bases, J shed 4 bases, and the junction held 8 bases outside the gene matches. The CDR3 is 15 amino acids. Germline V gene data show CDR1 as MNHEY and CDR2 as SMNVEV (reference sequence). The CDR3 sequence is CASSPRDRGPYGYTF. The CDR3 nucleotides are TGTGCCAGCAGCCCCAGGGACAGGGGCCCCTATGGCTACACCTTC.

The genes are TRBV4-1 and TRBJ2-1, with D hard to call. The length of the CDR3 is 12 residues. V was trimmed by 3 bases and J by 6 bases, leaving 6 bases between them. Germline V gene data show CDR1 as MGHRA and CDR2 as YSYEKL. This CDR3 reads CASSHVSNEQFF. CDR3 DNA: TGCGCCAGCAGCCACGTTAGCAATGAGCAGTTCTTC.

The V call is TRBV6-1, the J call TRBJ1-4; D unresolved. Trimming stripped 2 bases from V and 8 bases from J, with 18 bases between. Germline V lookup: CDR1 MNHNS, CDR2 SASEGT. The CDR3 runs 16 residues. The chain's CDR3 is CASSEIKDPWEEKLFF. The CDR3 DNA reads TGTGCCAGCAGTGAAATAAAGGACCCCTGGGAGGAAAAACTGTTTTTT.

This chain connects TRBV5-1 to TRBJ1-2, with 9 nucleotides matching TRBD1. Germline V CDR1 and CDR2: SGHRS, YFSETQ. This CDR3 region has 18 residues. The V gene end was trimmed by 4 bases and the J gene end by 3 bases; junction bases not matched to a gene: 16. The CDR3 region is CASSPVRDRVGIDYGYTF. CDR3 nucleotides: TGCGCCAGCAGCCCGGTCCGGGACAGGGTAGGGATAGACTATGGCTACACCTTC.

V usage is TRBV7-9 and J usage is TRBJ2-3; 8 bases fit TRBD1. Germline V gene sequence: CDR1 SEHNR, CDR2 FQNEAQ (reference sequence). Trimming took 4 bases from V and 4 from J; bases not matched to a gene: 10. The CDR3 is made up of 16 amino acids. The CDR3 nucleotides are TGTGCCAGCAGCTCCGGGACAGGTGGGTTGGCAGATACGCAGTATTTT. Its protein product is CASSSGTGGLADTQYF.

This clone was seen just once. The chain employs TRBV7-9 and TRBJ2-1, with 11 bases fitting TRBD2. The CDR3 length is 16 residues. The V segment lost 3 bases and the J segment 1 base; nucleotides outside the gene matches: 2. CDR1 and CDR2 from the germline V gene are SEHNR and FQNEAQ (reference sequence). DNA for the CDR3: TGTGCCAGCAGCTTCACTAGCGGGAGATCCTACAATGAGCAGTTCTTC. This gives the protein CASSFTSGRSYNEQFF.

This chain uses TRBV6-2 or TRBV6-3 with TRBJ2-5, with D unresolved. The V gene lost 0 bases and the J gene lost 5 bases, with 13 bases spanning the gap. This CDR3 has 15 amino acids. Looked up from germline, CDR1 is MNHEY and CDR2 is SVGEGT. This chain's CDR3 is CASSYSNVGLETQYF. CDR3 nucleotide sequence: TGTGCCAGCAGTTACTCGAATGTCGGTTTGGAGACCCAGTACTTC.

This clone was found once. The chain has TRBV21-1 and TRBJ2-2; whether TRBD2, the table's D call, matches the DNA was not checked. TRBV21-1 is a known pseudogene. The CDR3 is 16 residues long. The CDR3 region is CASSRLCVLNTGELFF. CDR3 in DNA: TGTGCCAGCAGCCGTCTTTGCGTACTGAACACCGGGGAGCTGTTTTTT.

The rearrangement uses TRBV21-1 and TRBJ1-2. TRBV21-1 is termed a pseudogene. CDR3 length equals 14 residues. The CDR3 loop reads CASSKAAREDGYTF. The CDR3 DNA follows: TGTGCCAGCAGCAAAGCGGCCAGGGAGGATGGCTACACCTTC.

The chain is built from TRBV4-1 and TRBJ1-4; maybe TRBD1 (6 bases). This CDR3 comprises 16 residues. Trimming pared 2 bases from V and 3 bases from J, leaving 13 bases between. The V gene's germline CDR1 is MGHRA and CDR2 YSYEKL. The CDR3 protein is CASSQRGGRANEKLFF. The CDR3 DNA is TGCGCCAGCAGCCAAAGGGGGGGGAGGGCTAATGAAAAACTGTTTTTT.